The source of this TCR beta chain is a study of T cells in Graves' hyperthyroidism and ophthalmopathy. Germline CDR1 SQVTM, CDR2 ANQGSEA. The CDR3 loop spans 14 amino acids. Trimming at V came to 5 bases and at J to 4 bases, leaving 8 bases not matched to a gene. This clonotype was counted only a few times. Clinical symptoms, serum thyroxine and TRAb, thyroid ultrasound and orbital computed tomography together formed the diagnostic basis. The CDR3 regions of TCR beta were amplified from RNA transcripts. A set of HTBI primers served as the primers for a first-round RT-PCR of the TCR CDR3. One entry per CDR3 protein results from TCRdb running MiXCR on the multiplex PCR reads. The data show 350,000 to 450,000 distinct CDR3 sequences, with 11% to 15% seen just once and around 28% held by the top ten.

The rearrangement links TRBV29-1 to TRBJ1-5, with 7 bases aligning to TRBD1. The sequenced material came from blood. This TCR derives from a man between 45 and 60 years old with Graves' ophthalmopathy. The CDR3 sequence is CSVSSGTDNQPQHF. CDR3 DNA sequence: TGCAGCGTTTCCTCCGGGACAGATAATCAGCCCCAGCATTTT.